These T cell receptor beta chains were read from a single sample in a study of graft-versus-host responses after intestinal transplantation. Sequencing was performed with immunoSEQ multiplex PCR; in TCRdb, only in-frame clones are kept and a portion is missing. The table has about 69,000 clones, 80% to 95% seen once. The source was bone marrow, collected approximately 100 weeks after intestinal transplantation. These receptors all stem from a human patient who received an intestinal transplant, so some T cells may come from the graft donor. Both conserved end residues are part of each CDR3.

v_gene: TRBV30; len: 18; j_gene: TRBJ1-3; CDR3aa: CAWSVRSVGGYSGNTIYF
v_gene: TRBV6-1; len: 15; j_gene: TRBJ2-1; CDR3aa: CASSVRTVSTHEQFF
v_gene: TRBV5-1; len: 14; j_gene: TRBJ1-6; CDR3aa: CASRGGSYNSPLHF
v_gene: TRBV29-1; len: 11; j_gene: TRBJ1-2; CDR3aa: CSVEGSLQDTF
v_gene: TRBV9; len: 16; j_gene: TRBJ2-1; CDR3aa: CASSPLRGVWGDEQFF
v_gene: TRBV5-1; len: 17; j_gene: TRBJ2-7; CDR3aa: CASSLAFVGVEPYEQYF
v_gene: TRBV7-3; len: 16; j_gene: TRBJ2-1; CDR3aa: CASSKRPAGVGNEQFF
v_gene: TRBV15; len: 14; j_gene: TRBJ1-5; CDR3aa: CATSRGRVDQPQHF
v_gene: TRBV5-5; len: 14; j_gene: TRBJ1-5; CDR3aa: CASSRIYSNQPQHF
v_gene: TRBV11-1; len: 14; j_gene: TRBJ2-7; CDR3aa: CASSPDSLSYEQYF
v_gene: TRBV4-1; len: 17; j_gene: TRBJ2-3; CDR3aa: CASSHEGASGGTDTQYF
v_gene: TRBV6-5; len: 14; j_gene: TRBJ2-5; CDR3aa: CASSLTGKGETQYF
v_gene: TRBV9; len: 14; j_gene: TRBJ2-1; CDR3aa: CASSVALQVSEQFF
v_gene: TRBV7-6; len: 14; j_gene: TRBJ2-7; CDR3aa: CASSSGLAGDEQYF
v_gene: TRBV18; len: 13; j_gene: TRBJ1-6; CDR3aa: CASSRDPNSPLHF
v_gene: TRBV29-1; len: 22; j_gene: TRBJ2-2; CDR3aa: CSVTGGDRLGLAGGPRAGELFF
v_gene: TRBV6-5; len: 15; j_gene: TRBJ1-5; CDR3aa: CASSYSSGDNQPQHF
v_gene: TRBV29-1; len: 13; j_gene: TRBJ2-4; CDR3aa: CSAHKLAKNIQYF
v_gene: TRBV6-4; len: 12; j_gene: TRBJ1-4; CDR3aa: CASPILREKLFF
v_gene: TRBV30; len: 12; j_gene: TRBJ1-4; CDR3aa: CAWSESFEKLFF
v_gene: TRBV6-6; len: 13; j_gene: TRBJ1-6; CDR3aa: CASSDTLNSPLHF
v_gene: TRBV7-2; len: 15; j_gene: TRBJ1-6; CDR3aa: CASSLRQGSNSPLHF
v_gene: TRBV14; len: 15; j_gene: TRBJ2-7; CDR3aa: CASSYGQARYYEQYF
v_gene: TRBV28; len: 15; j_gene: TRBJ1-2; CDR3aa: CASKETGPFRYGYTF
v_gene: TRBV5-1; len: 16; j_gene: TRBJ2-5; CDR3aa: CASSLVPAGGRETQYF
v_gene: TRBV5-1; len: 14; j_gene: TRBJ2-3; CDR3aa: CASNQRGELNTQYF
v_gene: TRBV28; len: 12; j_gene: TRBJ2-1; CDR3aa: CASIDSGAQQFF
v_gene: TRBV4-1; len: 15; j_gene: TRBJ1-4; CDR3aa: CASSQVGTGGEKLFF
v_gene: TRBV29-1; len: 14; j_gene: TRBJ2-5; CDR3aa: CSVRGRGRQETQYF
v_gene: TRBV27; len: 13; j_gene: TRBJ2-5; CDR3aa: CASAGGEVETQYF
v_gene: TRBV27; len: 16; j_gene: TRBJ2-1; CDR3aa: CASSPVGGGRPNEQFF
v_gene: TRBV5-4; len: 15; j_gene: TRBJ2-7; CDR3aa: CASSLDVGATYEQYF
v_gene: TRBV28; len: 19; j_gene: TRBJ2-1; CDR3aa: CASSSSVGGKESSYNEQFF
v_gene: TRBV7-9; len: 12; j_gene: TRBJ1-1; CDR3aa: CASSPTGGTAFF
v_gene: TRBV27; len: 17; j_gene: TRBJ1-2; CDR3aa: CASSQDIETLANYGYTF
v_gene: TRBV4-2; len: 16; j_gene: TRBJ1-5; CDR3aa: CASSQDQGVGRRPQHF
v_gene: TRBV6-6; len: 13; j_gene: TRBJ2-1; CDR3aa: CASRMGLFNEQFF
v_gene: TRBV10-1; len: 12; j_gene: TRBJ2-7; CDR3aa: CASSGSSYEQYF
v_gene: TRBV25-1; len: 14; j_gene: TRBJ2-3; CDR3aa: CASSLEQGTDTQYF
v_gene: TRBV7-6; len: 15; j_gene: TRBJ1-1; CDR3aa: CASSLVVDTNTEAFF
v_gene: TRBV28; len: 13; j_gene: -; CDR3aa: CASSSGQLYEQYF
v_gene: TRBV14; len: 15; j_gene: TRBJ1-4; CDR3aa: CASSQWTVPNEKLFF
v_gene: TRBV5-4; len: 15; j_gene: TRBJ2-7; CDR3aa: CASSLKVAGDYEQYF
v_gene: TRBV5-1; len: 15; j_gene: TRBJ1-6; CDR3aa: CASSLGGPGGSPLHF
v_gene: TRBV5-6; len: 15; j_gene: TRBJ1-3; CDR3aa: CASSFGPSSGNTIYF
v_gene: TRBV7-6; len: 16; j_gene: TRBJ2-7; CDR3aa: CASSPLTSGGAYEQYF
v_gene: TRBV4-2; len: 16; j_gene: TRBJ2-3; CDR3aa: CASSQSLAGGTDTQYF
v_gene: TRBV6-6; len: 14; j_gene: TRBJ1-3; CDR3aa: CASQGHVSGNTIYF
v_gene: TRBV6-6; len: 14; j_gene: TRBJ2-7; CDR3aa: CASSPGAFVYEQYF
v_gene: TRBV7-7; len: 12; j_gene: TRBJ1-5; CDR3aa: CASYLGNQPQHF
v_gene: TRBV30; len: 17; j_gene: TRBJ2-2; CDR3aa: CADGTSGGGANTGELFF
v_gene: TRBV5-4; len: 13; j_gene: TRBJ2-1; CDR3aa: CASSGIEIDEQFF
v_gene: TRBV27; len: 11; j_gene: TRBJ1-1; CDR3aa: CASSFGTEAFF
v_gene: TRBV13; len: 14; j_gene: TRBJ2-7; CDR3aa: CASRKGLAGLAQYF
v_gene: TRBV2; len: 13; j_gene: TRBJ2-5; CDR3aa: CAGRALAAETQYF
v_gene: TRBV6-6; len: 13; j_gene: TRBJ2-3; CDR3aa: CASSRGGTDTQYF
v_gene: TRBV21-1; len: 15; j_gene: TRBJ1-2; CDR3aa: CASSKNWTGRDGYTF